Here is one T cell receptor beta chain with its context. Its target antigen remains unknown. The input lacks base qualities; no much larger clone sits a single base away. The data belong to a study of shared clonotypes between healthy human individuals (dated by TCRdb to about 2020). Study-level background: A couple of women and a few men aged 18 to 49 years were included in the cohort. Per donor, three plates each were used for CD4 naive and CD4 memory, two for CD8 naive, and one for CD8 memory. To increase sequencing depth and limit assay-specific biases, TCR repertoire library preparation and sequencing were carried out by different laboratories using diverse techniques. Per donor, leukapheresis produced somewhere between about 0.94 and 9 billion PBMCs. To estimate repertoire size and how much clonotype sharing occurs between individuals, the study deeply sequenced the blood TCR repertoires of roughly 5 healthy adults.

TCR CDR3 regions were amplified from genomic DNA by multiplex PCR using the deep immunoSEQ assay. Extracted genomic DNA from each cell subset was spread evenly across all wells of several immunoSEQ 96-well plates, with each plate serving as a replicate. For sorted subsets, each replicate PCR was loaded with roughly 0.2 ug genomic DNA, equivalent to about 33,000 T cell genomes. Purified libraries were quantified with a Qubit 3.0 fluorometer, sized on a Bioanalyzer 2100, and re-quantified with the KAPA Library Quantification kit. Every immunoSEQ 96-well plate was sequenced on a dedicated single-read 150-cycle Illumina NextSeq 550 flow cell. The published analysis was carried out like this. Because only junctional sequences without quality scores were contained in the immunoSEQ output, filtering matching that applied to full-length reads could not be performed. Sequences were annotated with PyIR, a Python wrapper for IgBLAST v1.9, and V/J genes and CDR3 were assigned using IMGT germline references. Reads were removed for weak V/J assignments (E-value above 1e-6), missing CDR3, stop codons, out-of-frame junctions, or ambiguous translated residues. V3J clonotypes were defined by identical inferred V gene, J gene, and CDR3 amino acid sequence. To compute the percentage overlap between repertoires, the number of shared unique clonotypes was divided by the size of the smaller repertoire. Repertoire richness was assessed with RTK rarefaction, the Chao1 estimator, and Recon v2.1 estimates of unobserved clonotypes. OLGA was used to compute generation probabilities for all TCRbeta clonotypes that the gDNA method yielded from four donors. The table was pulled from immuneACCESS by TCRdb, which kept in-frame rearrangements only. Such tables lose some clones; where checked, under half of the loss comes from unresolved V genes, and the rest has no known cause. V and J calls and clone size come straight from that table; D and trimming were deduced from the DNA. For this sample there are around 1.5 million clones; around 98% appear just once. About 0.45% of the sample goes to the ten largest clones.

Beyond this particular receptor, the publication reports: Sampling was restricted to blood, and TCR repertoires in tissues likely differ from the TCR repertoires found in blood. Pairwise subsampling indicated that sequencing depth was expected to affect the degree of clonotype sharing among donors. Across several donors, about 5% of naive CD4, roughly 3.5% of naive CD8, 2% to 2.5% of memory CD4, and roughly 0.4% of memory CD8 clonotypes were shared. Rarefaction of sorted-subset datasets indicated incomplete sequencing despite the large sequencing depth. The small number of donors limited the genetic and exposure-history diversity represented. Naive subsets generally had larger estimated clonotype richness than memory subsets did. Higher generation probabilities were observed for clonotypes shared by all four sorted-subset donors than for non-shared clonotypes.

Donors were healthy HIV-negative adults with no recently reported acute infections or vaccinations. Only Caucasian adults living in Nashville, Tennessee, USA were represented among the donors. Magnetic negative selection was used to enrich CD4+ T cells, after which naive cells were positively selected on CD45RA and the negative fraction became the memory subset. After blood collection by leukapheresis, PBMCs were isolated using Ficoll-Histopaque density gradient centrifugation and then cryopreserved in the vapor phase of liquid nitrogen. Analytical flow cytometry was used to check the purity and quantity of each magnetically sorted T cell population. From each sorted fraction, genomic DNA was isolated and quantified by UV absorbance on a Nanodrop 2000c. CDR1 and CDR2 were assigned from the germline V gene as MGHDK and SYGVNS. The CDR3 covers 15 residues, taking in both the cysteine and the phenylalanine. Here the CDR3 DNA is all that survives: 45 bases in frame from base 1. V is clipped by 5 bases and J by 5 bases, and the sequence between their germline boundaries is 18 bases long.

This clonotype was sampled from a man aged 30 to 39 in good health. The chain links TRBV25-1 with TRBJ2-5; the D gene is possibly TRBD2, with 6 bases matching. The sample taken for sequencing was naive CD4+ T cells sorted from blood. Interpreted using the paper, the cell subset or site label stands for: CD45RA+ positively selected. The CDR3 reads as follows: CASSLGLGGGETQYF. In nucleotide form, the sequence is TGTGCCAGCAGTCTTGGCTTGGGGGGAGGCGAGACCCAGTACTTC.